The clone carrying this TCR beta chain was seen ten or more times. These data are taken from a study of CD8 T cells in ankylosing spondylitis. TCRdb re-analysed the 5' RACE reads in MiXCR, keeping a single row per CDR3 protein. In the table there are about 36,000 distinct CDR3 sequences, 8% to 13% of which are singletons. V lost 2 bases and J 0 bases, leaving 12 bases between the germline ends. From germline, CDR1 is MNHEY and CDR2 SVGEGT. This CDR3 spans 16 amino acids. Sequenced sample: synovial fluid, either unsorted or a sorted T cell fraction (not recorded which). The receptor's source is a male donor with ankylosing spondylitis. The chain recombines TRBV6-2 or TRBV6-3 with TRBJ2-3; no clear D gene. CDR3 residues: CASSYLSITSTDTQYF. In DNA form, the CDR3 reads TGTGCCAGCAGTTACCTTTCCATCACTAGCACAGATACGCAGTATTTT.